These 28 T cell receptor beta chains were all obtained from the same sample, sequenced in a study of molecular identifiers for immune sequencing clone quantification. TCRdb called the PCR reads again in MiXCR, with one record for every CDR3 protein. The data show 85,000 to 100,000 distinct CDR3 sequences, about 21% seen once. Sequenced input: naive CD8+ T cells from blood, with Jurkat cell RNA spiked in. As to subset: FACS-sorted CD8+CD4-CCR7+CD45RA+ naive T cells. These receptors were obtained from a human donor in good health. Some libraries in this study had Jurkat cell RNA spiked in.

On this clonotype itself: Possible read error: a much larger clone is one base away. V is TRBV27 and J is TRBJ2-7; D may match TRBD1 or TRBD2 (5 bases each). Per the germline V gene, CDR1 is MNHEY and CDR2 is SMNVEV (reference sequence). Trimming cost V 6 bases and J 5 bases, with 11 bases left between them. This CDR3 has 12 residues. The CDR3 nucleotides are TGTGCCAGCAGGGGACCGACCAACGAGCAGTACTTC. Its protein is CASRGPTNEQYF.

This clonotype has more than one count but fewer than ten. The chain links TRBV6-5 to TRBJ1-6; the D gene is possibly TRBD1 (5 bases). The CDR3 loop spans 17 amino acids. V dropped 0 bases and J dropped 8 bases, with 17 bases sitting between them. Germline V gene lookup returns CDR1 MNHEY and CDR2 SVGAGI. In nucleotides, the CDR3 is TGTGCCAGCAGTTACTCATCTTTGGGGGTAGCATATTCACCCCTCCACTTT. Encoded protein: CASSYSSLGVAYSPLHF.

This clonotype was recorded many times. J is TRBJ2-1 and V is TRBV5-6, with 8 bases that match TRBD1. The CDR3 sequence is 20 residues long. J lost 2 bases, V lost 3 bases, and 19 bases had no gene match. Germline-derived CDR1 and CDR2 are SGHDT and YYEEEE. The CDR3 sequence is CASSSWAGGTDQSTYNEQFF. The CDR3 nucleotides read TGTGCCAGCAGCTCATGGGCAGGGGGCACGGACCAGAGCACCTACAATGAGCAGTTCTTC.

The sample holds many counts of this clonotype. The chain is built from TRBV29-1 and TRBJ1-1, with 11 positions matching TRBD1. This CDR3 contains 14 residues. In germline, CDR1 is SQVTM, CDR2 ANQGSEA. With 4 bases clipped from V and 4 bases from J, the junction kept 5 bases outside the gene matches. CDR3 nucleotides: TGCAGCGTTGCCTCCGGGACAGGGGGCACTGAAGCTTTCTTT. Translating it yields CSVASGTGGTEAFF. Variable domain in full (rest from reference TRBV29-1 and TRBJ1-1): SAVISQKPSRDICQRGTSLTIQCQVDSQVTMMFWYRQQPGQSLTLIATANQGSEATYESGFVIDKFPISRPNLTFSTLTVSNMSPEDSSIYLCSVASGTGGTEAFFGQGTRLTVV.

This clonotype was observed many times. This chain uses TRBV19 with TRBJ2-3; no reliable D call. This CDR3 region has 13 residues. Trimming took 5 bases from V and 2 from J, leaving 8 bases between them. CDR1 LNHDA and CDR2 SQIVND come from the germline V gene (reference sequence). CDR3 nucleotides: TGTGCCAGTAGTTCGGAAATCACAGATACGCAGTATTTT. It yields the protein CASSSEITDTQYF.

As to this clonotype: This may be a read error, as it is one base from a much larger clone. This rearrangement joins TRBV20-1 to TRBJ2-7, with TRBD2 matching over 8 bases. Germline V CDR1 and CDR2: DFQATT, SNEGSKA (reference sequence). The CDR3 has 17 amino acids. The CDR3 reads CSARADRGAGASYAQYF. Written as DNA, the CDR3 is TGCAGTGCTAGAGCGGATAGGGGAGCGGGAGCCTCCTACGCGCAGTACTTC.

The rearrangement joins TRBV7-9 to TRBJ2-5; 11 nucleotides agree with TRBD1. Germline V lookup: CDR1 SEHNR, CDR2 FQNEAQ (reference sequence). The CDR3 runs 15 residues. Unmatched junction bases numbered 9, after V lost 8 bases and J lost 4 bases. The CDR3 DNA sequence: TGTGCCAGCCGCACCTCAGGACAGGGGGCAGAGACCCAGTACTTC. It encodes CASRTSGQGAETQYF.

This clonotype was recorded many times. The chain has TRBV20-1 and TRBJ1-1; 9 nucleotides align to TRBD1. J lost 1 base, V lost 7 bases, and 13 bases had no gene match. Germline V gene lookup returns CDR1 DFQATT and CDR2 SNEGSKA (reference sequence). This CDR3 comprises 16 residues. CDR3 in DNA: TGCAGTGGCAGCCCGGGACAGGGTCTTTGGAACACTGAAGCTTTCTTT. Translation gives CSGSPGQGLWNTEAFF.

Comment on this clonotype: This clone may be a read error of a much larger clone one base away. The rearrangement links TRBV5-6 to TRBJ2-7; D is uncertain. In germline, CDR1 is SGHDT, CDR2 YYEEEE. The CDR3 loop spans 13 amino acids. The CDR3 here is CANSAVVRAEQYF. As DNA, the CDR3 is TGTGCCAACAGCGCCGTGGTTCGGGCCGAGCAGTACTTC. The full variable domain, its missing parts supplied by reference TRBV5-6 and TRBJ2-7, is DAGVTQSPTHLIKTRGQQVTLRCSPKSGHDTVSWYQQALGQGPQFIFQYYEEEERQRGNFPDRFSGHQFPNYSSELNVNALLLGDSALYLCANSAVVRAEQYFGPGTRLTVT.

This clonotype has only a few counts. This chain links TRBV2 with TRBJ2-1, with 13 bases identical to TRBD2. Per the germline V gene, CDR1 is SNHLY and CDR2 is FYNNEI. The CDR3 is made up of 16 amino acids. With V trimmed by 8 bases and J by 3 bases, 7 bases remained unmatched. CDR3 sequence: CASGTSGTPFYNEQFF. CDR3 DNA sequence: TGTGCCAGCGGGACTAGCGGGACCCCCTTCTACAATGAGCAGTTCTTC.

As to this clonotype: A read error may explain this, as a much larger clone is one base away. The rearrangement links TRBV7-9 to TRBJ1-1; 8 positions agree with TRBD1. Germline V lookup: CDR1 SEHNR, CDR2 FQNEAQ (reference sequence). This CDR3 is 15 amino acids long. The junction had 12 bases not matched to a gene; V was cut back by 6 bases and J by 6 bases. As DNA, the CDR3 is TGTGCCAGCAGTCCAGCAGGGGGCGTCGGCCCTGAAGCTTTCTTT. It specifies CASSPAGGVGPEAFF.

This clonotype appeared many times. The V and J genes are TRBV28 and TRBJ2-7; possible D gene TRBD1, 5 bases. This CDR3 comprises 11 residues. The germline V gene has CDR1 MDHEN and CDR2 SYDVKM. Trimming cost V 3 bases and J 12 bases, with 12 bases left between them. CDR3 sequence (DNA): TGTGCCAGCAGTTTGGGGCAGGGTCTGTACTTC. It translates to CASSLGQGLYF.

This clonotype was detected only a few times. CDR3 protein: CASTTQVYNSPLHF. The CDR3 DNA is TGTGCCAGCACCACGCAGGTGTACAATTCACCCCTCCACTTT. V and J are TRBV12-3 or TRBV12-4 and TRBJ1-6; D gene unclear. Trimming removed 7 bases at V and 7 bases at J, with 14 bases between. The CDR3 loop spans 14 amino acids.

This clonotype was counted at least ten times. This chain connects TRBV4-3 to TRBJ2-7; unclear D gene. Germline values: CDR1 LGHNA, CDR2 YSLEER. V was clipped by 3 bases and J by 3 bases, with 12 bases between them. There are 14 residues in the CDR3. The CDR3 reads CASSHSPQGYEQYF. The CDR3 nucleotides are TGCGCCAGCAGCCATTCACCCCAAGGCTACGAGCAGTACTTC.

This clonotype was seen at least ten times. CDR3 region: CSASAGRWSTDTQYF. The CDR3 nucleotides read TGCAGTGCCTCAGCAGGACGGTGGAGTACAGATACGCAGTATTTT. V and J are TRBV20-1 and TRBJ2-3; D remains unclear. Between the trimmed V and J ends, which lost 6 bases and 3 bases, there was a span of 19 bases. Looked up from germline, CDR1 is DFQATT and CDR2 is SNEGSKA (reference sequence). There are 15 residues in the CDR3.

At least ten counts were recorded for this clonotype. This chain uses TRBV20-1 with TRBJ1-2; no firm D call. Germline lookup yields CDR1 DFQATT and CDR2 SNEGSKA (reference sequence). V lost 4 bases and J lost 3, with 3 bases in between. The CDR3 sequence is 10 residues long. CDR3 nucleotides: TGCAGTGCTACCGACTATGGCTACACCTTC. This sequence encodes CSATDYGYTF.

This clonotype was found many times. The chain couples TRBV27 to TRBJ2-5, with 13 positions matching TRBD2. The CDR3 runs to 15 residues. CDR1 and CDR2 (germline): MNHEY, SMNVEV (reference sequence). Trimming took 5 bases from V and 4 from J; bases not matched to a gene: 4. This CDR3 is CASSPGLAGAETQYF. CDR3 bases: TGTGCCAGCAGTCCAGGACTAGCGGGAGCAGAGACCCAGTACTTC.

In its sample, this clonotype was seen many times. V usage is TRBV15 and J usage is TRBJ1-1; the match to TRBD1 covers 7 bases. V lost 1 base to trimming and J lost 4 bases; unmatched junction nucleotides: 0. Germline CDR1 LNHNV, CDR2 YYDKDF (reference sequence). CDR3 length: 13 residues. This CDR3 is CATSRAGGTEAFF. DNA of the CDR3: TGTGCCACCAGCAGAGCAGGGGGCACTGAAGCTTTCTTT.

This clonotype was seen a few times. The rearrangement uses TRBV4-3 and TRBJ2-7; a possible D gene is TRBD1 (5 bases). The CDR3 loop spans 15 amino acids. Germline lookup yields CDR1 LGHNA and CDR2 YSLEER. With 1 base removed from V and 1 base from J, the gap between germline ends came to 11 bases. In DNA, the CDR3 is TGCGCCAGCAGCCAAGGGTCAGGGTATTCCTACGAGCAGTACTTC. It is translated as CASSQGSGYSYEQYF.

In this sample, this clonotype turned up many times. The V gene is TRBV30, the J gene TRBJ2-1; tentative D call: TRBD2 (6 bases). This CDR3 contains 11 residues. The germline V and J ends were trimmed by 1 base and 9 bases, with 7 bases remaining between them. CDR1 is GTSNPN, CDR2 SVGIG, per germline (reference sequence). CDR3 region: CAWSDGGEQFF. The CDR3 DNA reads as TGTGCCTGGAGTGACGGGGGTGAGCAGTTCTTC. Complete variable domain (other parts from reference TRBV30 and TRBJ2-1): SQTIHQWPATLVQPVGSPLSLECTVEGTSNPNLYWYRQAAGRGLQLLFYSVGIGQISSEVPQNLSASRPQDRQFILSSKKLLLSDSGFYLCAWSDGGEQFFGPGTRLTVL.

This clonotype was counted between two and nine times. The rearrangement uses TRBV4-3 and TRBJ2-1; D remains ambiguous. V lost 4 bases, J lost 7 bases, and 11 bases lay in between. The V gene's germline CDR1 is LGHNA and CDR2 YSLEER. The CDR3 sequence is 13 residues long. The CDR3 is CASSLRTPNEQFF. CDR3 nucleotides: TGCGCCAGCAGCCTTAGGACCCCGAATGAGCAGTTCTTC.

This clonotype was seen a handful of times. This chain links TRBV19 with TRBJ2-2; 10 nucleotides align to TRBD1. CDR1 LNHDA and CDR2 SQIVND come from the germline V gene (reference sequence). This CDR3 is 15 amino acids long. The V and J ends lost 3 bases and 7 bases, in that order; junction bases with no gene match: 5. The CDR3 is CASSIGTGVHGELFF. CDR3 nucleotide sequence: TGTGCCAGTAGTATTGGGACAGGGGTTCACGGGGAGCTGTTTTTT.

The table lists this clonotype with many counts. The junction and the germline gene differ at one end; a read error may be behind it. The chain links TRBV6-6 to TRBJ2-1; no clear D gene. This CDR3 has 12 amino acids. CDR1 is MNHNY and CDR2 is SVGAGI in the germline V gene (reference sequence). CDR3 nucleotide sequence: TGTGCCAGCAGTCAAGACCCCTCTCCCAGTTCTTTC. Translated: CASSQDPSPSSF.

The V call is TRBV12-5, the J call TRBJ2-5; the D is unclear. CDR1 and CDR2 from the germline V gene are LGHNT and FRNRAP. Trimming cost V 0 bases and J 0 bases, with 11 bases left between them. This CDR3 has 16 residues. The DNA for the CDR3 is TGTGCTAGTGGTTTGGTACCCGACCGGGACCAAGAGACCCAGTACTTC. This gives the protein CASGLVPDRDQETQYF.

At least ten counts were recorded for this clonotype. The chain couples TRBV20-1 to TRBJ2-6, with D possibly TRBD1 on 6 matching bases. The length of the CDR3 is 17 residues. The V end lost 1 base, the J end lost 2 bases, and 15 bases lay between the germline ends. CDR1 and CDR2 (germline): DFQATT, SNEGSKA (reference sequence). The CDR3 loop reads CSARASDRITGANVLTF. The CDR3 DNA reads TGCAGTGCTAGAGCTTCAGACAGGATAACTGGGGCCAACGTCCTGACTTTC.

This clonotype was observed at least ten times. This CDR3 is CASNPAGGRGDIQYF. CDR3 DNA sequence: TGTGCCAGCAACCCAGCGGGGGGAAGGGGTGACATTCAGTACTTC. The chain is built from TRBV12-3 or TRBV12-4 and TRBJ2-4; 9 bases match TRBD2. The CDR3 runs to 15 residues. J gave up 8 bases and V 7 bases, and 12 bases lay outside the gene matches.

As concerns this clonotype: A much larger clone lies a single base off, so this may be a read error. The V call is TRBV20-1, the J call TRBJ2-7, with D perhaps TRBD1 (6 bases). Germline CDR1 and CDR2: DFQATT and SNEGSKA (reference sequence). The CDR3 is 13 amino acids. The CDR3 loop is CGARDTSSYEQYF. Written as DNA, the CDR3 is TGCGGTGCCCGGGACACCAGCTCCTACGAGCAGTACTTC.

With regard to this clonotype: A read error is possible here, since a much larger clone lies one base away. V is TRBV6-5 and J is TRBJ2-6; 9 bases line up with TRBD1. Germline CDR1 reads MNHEY; CDR2 reads SVGAGI. The CDR3 has 17 residues. CDR3: CASSYSPLETGGNVLTF. The DNA for the CDR3 is TGTGCCAGCAGTTACTCGCCTTTGGAGACAGGGGGCAACGTCCTGACTTTC.